The clone carrying this TCR beta chain showed up just a few times. Antigen: not known. Generation of TCR beta libraries employed quantitative 5'-RACE incorporating molecular barcodes. A single record per CDR3 protein comes from TCRdb applying MiXCR to the 5' RACE reads. The profile shows approximately 250,000 distinct CDR3 sequences, 7% to 10% of them singletons. Germline V gene data show CDR1 as SEHNR and CDR2 as FQNEAQ (reference sequence). V lost 1 base, J lost 3 bases, and 9 bases lay in between. The CDR3 has 15 residues. The data derive from a study of CD8 T cells in ankylosing spondylitis. Study-wide results and caveats: Relatively rare in peripheral blood, disease-linked clones were also CD8+. Both synovial fluid and blood in reactive arthritis had previously been reported to carry some motif variants.

The clonotype comes from a female donor with ankylosing spondylitis or in good health (not recorded which). The gene calls are TRBV7-9 and TRBJ2-2; TRBD1 is a possible D gene (5 bases). The sequencing input was blood, either unsorted or a sorted T cell fraction (not recorded which). The CDR3 DNA is TGTGCCAGCAGCTTAGTCAGGGCTTACACCGGGGAGCTGTTTTTT. Translated, it gives CASSLVRAYTGELFF.